The 30 T cell receptor beta chains in this list originate from one sample, sequenced in a study of cytomegalovirus exposure and HLA in healthy donors. 60 Vbeta and 13 Jbeta primers were used in PCR. The repertoire was sequenced with immunoSEQ multiplex PCR; TCRdb's copy has only in-frame clones and lacks some. The sample includes tens of thousands of clones, more than 65% seen only once; the top ten take roughly 3%. The sequenced sample was PBMCs. The source is a woman aged 25 to 39 in good health and CMV-seronegative.

This clone was detected only once. V usage is TRBV25-1 and J usage is TRBJ1-2; 11 positions agree with TRBD1. V lost 4 bases, J lost 6 bases, and 4 bases stayed unmatched. The CDR3 runs 14 residues. The germline CDR1 and CDR2 sequences are MGHDK and SYGVNS. The CDR3 bases are TGTGCCAGCAGTGGCCTGGGACAGGGGGATGGCTACACCTTC. It is translated as CASSGLGQGDGYTF.

V usage is TRBV13 and J usage is TRBJ2-5; 9 nucleotides line up with TRBD2. The CDR3 has 12 amino acids. After removal of 8 bases from V and 4 bases from J, the junction contained 2 bases not matched to a gene. Germline loops: CDR1 PRHDT, CDR2 FYEKMQ (reference sequence). Here the CDR3 DNA reads TGTGCCAGCCGCGGGGGGGCAGAGACCCAGTACTTC. Amino acids: CASRGGAETQYF.

V gene TRBV25-1 combines with J gene TRBJ1-4; D is ambiguous. The CDR3 is made up of 12 amino acids. Germline V gives CDR1 MGHDK, CDR2 SYGVNS. V was shortened by 5 bases and J by 7 bases, with 8 bases between the two germline ends. CDR3 in amino acids: CASSTAGEKLFF. Written as DNA, the CDR3 is TGTGCCAGCAGTACCGCAGGTGAAAAACTGTTTTTT.

The table lists this clone with a few counts. The chain links TRBV9 to TRBJ2-3, with 11 bases matching TRBD2. The V segment lost 0 bases and the J segment 0 bases; nucleotides outside the gene matches: 0. Germline V gene sequence: CDR1 SGDLS, CDR2 YYNGEE. The CDR3 extends over 16 amino acids. As DNA, the CDR3 is TGTGCCAGCAGCGTAGGGACTAGCGGGAGCACAGATACGCAGTATTTT. Amino acids: CASSVGTSGSTDTQYF.

The chain couples TRBV4-3 to TRBJ2-1, with D possibly TRBD2 on 5 matching bases. V lost 4 bases to trimming and J lost 13 bases, with 14 bases between them. Germline V lookup: CDR1 LGHNA, CDR2 YSLEER. The CDR3 extends over 12 amino acids. The CDR3 nucleotides are TGCGCCAGCAGCCCCTCAGAGGGATACCAGTTCTTC. This gives the protein CASSPSEGYQFF.

The chain uses TRBV11-2 and TRBJ1-3; 11 nucleotides agree with TRBD1. The CDR3 sequence is 17 residues long. Germline V gives CDR1 SGHAT, CDR2 FQNNGV. V lost 7 bases, J lost 1 base, and 9 bases stayed unmatched. The CDR3 reads CASTWDRGLRSGNTIYF. In DNA, the CDR3 is TGTGCCAGCACCTGGGACAGGGGGTTACGTTCTGGAAACACCATATATTTT.

The rearrangement links TRBV2 to TRBJ2-1; 12 bases line up with TRBD2. Unmatched junction bases numbered 3, after V lost 8 bases and J lost 7 bases. Germline loops: CDR1 SNHLY, CDR2 FYNNEI. The CDR3 totals 13 residues. The CDR3: CASSGTSGNEQFF. The CDR3 DNA is TGTGCCAGCTCCGGGACTAGCGGGAATGAGCAGTTCTTC.

The gene calls are TRBV5-1 and TRBJ1-4, with D perhaps TRBD1 (5 bases). Per germline, CDR1 SGHRS and CDR2 YFSETQ. Trimming took 0 bases from V and 5 from J, leaving 11 bases between them. This CDR3 is 15 amino acids long. The CDR3 DNA reads TGCGCCAGCAGCTTGGAAGTAGGGGTGAATGAAAAACTGTTTTTT. It translates to CASSLEVGVNEKLFF.

This sequence joins TRBV6-5 and TRBJ2-7; D perhaps matches TRBD2 (6 bases). In germline, CDR1 is MNHEY, CDR2 SVGAGI. The CDR3 extends over 15 amino acids. V shed 2 bases and J shed 7 bases, with 18 bases lying between them. CDR3 in amino acids: CASSYRDQGGWEQYF. In DNA, the CDR3 is TGTGCCAGCAGTTACCGAGACCAGGGAGGATGGGAGCAGTACTTC.

This clone was detected only once. The chain employs TRBV5-6 and TRBJ1-2, with TRBD1 identical over 9 bases. Germline CDR1 reads SGHDT; CDR2 reads YYEEEE. The CDR3 is 14 residues long. With V trimmed by 6 bases and J by 4 bases, 7 bases remained unmatched. This chain's CDR3 is CASTSGDRVYGYTF. CDR3 sequence (DNA): TGTGCCAGCACCAGTGGGGACAGGGTCTATGGCTACACCTTC.

The V gene is TRBV28, the J gene TRBJ1-2, with D maybe TRBD1 (6 bases). Germline V gene lookup returns CDR1 MDHEN and CDR2 SYDVKM. The CDR3 loop spans 14 amino acids. V was pared by 5 bases and J by 5 bases, with 15 bases between. CDR3 amino acids: CASSGARDTYGYTF. CDR3 coding DNA: TGTGCCAGCAGTGGCGCCCGGGACACATATGGCTACACCTTC.

The rearrangement uses TRBV30 and TRBJ1-3, with a weak D call TRBD1 (6 bases). Per the germline V gene, CDR1 is GTSNPN and CDR2 is SVGIG (reference sequence). This CDR3 contains 14 residues. V lost 2 bases to trimming and J lost 7 bases, with 15 bases between them. CDR3 bases: TGTGCCTGGAGTAACAGGGACCGTCGGAACACCATATATTTT. Translating it yields CAWSNRDRRNTIYF.

Only one count was recorded for this clone. V is TRBV7-9 and J is TRBJ2-3; weak D call: TRBD1 (6 bases). V lost 1 base and J lost 5, with 10 bases in between. Germline lookup yields CDR1 SEHNR and CDR2 FQNEAQ (reference sequence). This CDR3 has 14 residues. The CDR3 bases are TGTGCCAGCAGCTTAGGACAGGCGGGAGATACGCAGTATTTT. Amino acid sequence: CASSLGQAGDTQYF.

This sequence joins TRBV4-2 and TRBJ1-5, with a tentative D call TRBD1 (6 bases). CDR1 is LGHNA and CDR2 is YNFKEQ in the germline V gene. V lost 0 bases and J 0 bases, leaving 21 bases between the germline ends. The CDR3 loop spans 20 amino acids. In DNA, the CDR3 is TGTGCCAGCAGCCAAGATCCCTTTCGCAGGACAGAGCTTAGCAATCAGCCCCAGCATTTT. Protein: CASSQDPFRRTELSNQPQHF.

The chain employs TRBV5-6 and TRBJ2-7; D is ambiguous. V was pared by 5 bases and J by 9 bases, with 18 bases between. The CDR3 runs 13 residues. CDR1 and CDR2 from the germline V gene are SGHDT and YYEEEE. In DNA, the CDR3 is TGTGCCAGCAGGTTATGGCCCCAAGGCGGGCAGTACGTC. Translating gives CASRLWPQGGQYV.

This clone showed up just once. J is TRBJ1-4 and V is TRBV7-9; TRBD1 aligns across 11 bases. The J segment lost 3 bases and the V segment lost 5 bases, leaving 5 bases of the junction unmatched. CDR1 is SEHNR and CDR2 is FQNEAQ in the germline V gene (reference sequence). This CDR3 contains 16 residues. CDR3: CASSPGQGASNEKLFF. CDR3 bases: TGTGCCAGCAGCCCCGGACAGGGGGCTTCTAATGAAAAACTGTTTTTT.

V gene TRBV9 combines with J gene TRBJ1-1; D is unclear. The CDR3 sequence is 14 residues long. Germline V gene lookup returns CDR1 SGDLS and CDR2 YYNGEE. Between the trimmed V and J ends, which lost 3 bases and 1 base, there was a span of 10 bases. CDR3 sequence (DNA): TGTGCCAGCAGCGGGACTGGTACGAACACTGAAGCTTTCTTT. Translation: CASSGTGTNTEAFF.

V gene TRBV9 combines with J gene TRBJ2-3, with D possibly being TRBD1 (6 bases). The CDR3 has 13 residues. Germline V gene data show CDR1 as SGDLS and CDR2 as YYNGEE. The germline V and J ends were trimmed by 5 bases and 4 bases, with 11 bases remaining between them. For the CDR3, the DNA is TGTGCCAGCAGGGACAGTCGGGCAGATACGCAGTATTTT. Residues: CASRDSRADTQYF.

J is TRBJ2-2 and V is TRBV7-2; D perhaps matches TRBD2 (5 bases). V was shortened by 5 bases and J by 6 bases, with 10 bases between the two germline ends. Germline V gene data show CDR1 as SGHTA and CDR2 as FQGNSA. The CDR3 sequence is 13 residues long. The CDR3 DNA sequence: TGTGCCAGCAGCATCCGCGGGCCCGGGGAGCTGTTTTTT. This encodes CASSIRGPGELFF.

This sequence joins TRBV7-2 and TRBJ2-7, with D hard to call. The V end was cut by 2 bases, the J end by 3 bases, with 11 bases between. This CDR3 is built from 14 residues. Germline lookup yields CDR1 SGHTA and CDR2 FQGNSA. The CDR3 bases are TGTGCCAGCAGCTTACAACAGACCTACTACGAGCAGTACTTC. Protein product: CASSLQQTYYEQYF.

The genes are TRBV9 and TRBJ1-1; tentative D call: TRBD1 (5 bases). V lost 4 bases and J lost 2, with 9 bases in between. The CDR3 consists of 13 residues. Germline V gives CDR1 SGDLS, CDR2 YYNGEE. The CDR3 is CASSLGTNTEAFF. For the CDR3, the DNA is TGTGCCAGCAGCCTCGGGACTAACACTGAAGCTTTCTTT. The full variable domain, completed using reference TRBV9 and TRBJ1-1, is DSGVTQTPKHLITATGQRVTLRCSPRSGDLSVYWYQQSLDQGLQFLIQYYNGEERAKGNILERFSAQQFPDLHSELNLSSLELGDSALYFCASSLGTNTEAFFGQGTRLTVV.

In this sample, this clone turned up a few times. This chain connects TRBV6-5 to TRBJ2-1, with a possible D match to TRBD2 (6 bases). Germline V gives CDR1 MNHEY, CDR2 SVGAGI. V was cut by 7 bases and J by 14 bases, with 21 bases left in between. The CDR3 sequence is 13 residues long. The DNA for the CDR3 is TGTGCCAGCACCACGGGGACTGGAAAAAGCGAGTTCTTC. As protein: CASTTGTGKSEFF.

V and J are TRBV4-1 and TRBJ2-1; 8 bases line up with TRBD1. In germline, CDR1 is MGHRA, CDR2 YSYEKL. The CDR3 has 17 amino acids. Germline trimming cut 0 bases from V and 4 bases from J; bases unmatched to any gene: 8. The CDR3 sequence: CASSQDSQGAPYNEQFF. Here the CDR3 DNA reads TGCGCCAGCAGCCAAGATAGCCAGGGGGCGCCTTACAATGAGCAGTTCTTC.

This clone was counted only a few times. The V call is TRBV9, the J call TRBJ2-3; 12 bases fit TRBD1. CDR3 length equals 20 residues. J gave up 3 bases and V 0 bases, and 14 bases lay outside the gene matches. Germline V gene sequence: CDR1 SGDLS, CDR2 YYNGEE. Here the CDR3 reads CASSVAVGTGGFFRTDTQYF. The CDR3 DNA reads TGTGCCAGCAGCGTAGCCGTAGGGACAGGGGGCTTTTTCAGGACAGATACGCAGTATTTT. The variable domain in full, completed from reference TRBV9 and TRBJ2-3, reads DSGVTQTPKHLITATGQRVTLRCSPRSGDLSVYWYQQSLDQGLQFLIQYYNGEERAKGNILERFSAQQFPDLHSELNLSSLELGDSALYFCASSVAVGTGGFFRTDTQYFGPGTRLTVL.

This rearrangement joins TRBV4-3 to TRBJ1-1; D might be TRBD1 (5 bases). Trimming pared 1 base from V and 0 bases from J, leaving 12 bases between. This CDR3 is built from 16 residues. CDR1 is LGHNA, CDR2 YSLEER, per germline. CDR3 in DNA: TGCGCCAGCAGCCAAGGGGGCAAAACGATGAACACTGAAGCTTTCTTT. It encodes CASSQGGKTMNTEAFF.

This clone was seen a handful of times. The gene calls are TRBV28 and TRBJ2-7, with a possible D match to TRBD2 (5 bases). This CDR3 comprises 16 residues. Per germline, CDR1 MDHEN and CDR2 SYDVKM. V was pared by 5 bases and J by 2 bases, with 19 bases between. CDR3 in DNA: TGTGCCAGCAGTCCTAGTAGGAACCGGGAAGCCTACGAGCAGTACGTC. This sequence encodes CASSPSRNREAYEQYV.

This rearrangement joins TRBV19 to TRBJ1-2; weak D call: TRBD1 (5 bases). The germline V and J ends were trimmed by 1 base and 4 bases, with 10 bases remaining between them. There are 14 residues in the CDR3. CDR1 is LNHDA, CDR2 SQIVND, per germline (reference sequence). As DNA, the CDR3 is TGTGCCAGTAGTATAGTTACAGGCCCCTATGGCTACACCTTC. Translation: CASSIVTGPYGYTF. The variable domain in full, with the rest retrieved from reference TRBV19 and TRBJ1-2, is DGGITQSPKYLFRKEGQNVTLSCEQNLNHDAMYWYRQDPGQGLRLIYYSQIVNDFQKGDIAEGYSVSREKKESFPLTVTSAQKNPTAFYLCASSIVTGPYGYTFGSGTRLTVV.

V gene TRBV27 combines with J gene TRBJ2-1; no reliable D call. The V gene's germline CDR1 is MNHEY and CDR2 SMNVEV (reference sequence). Trimming left V 4 bases short and J 9 bases short, with 10 bases between. The CDR3 consists of 12 residues. Here the CDR3 DNA reads TGTGCCAGCAGTTCCCGTGGGCGTGAGCAGTTCTTC. Translating it yields CASSSRGREQFF.

The rearrangement joins TRBV2 to TRBJ2-7; 8 nucleotides match TRBD2. Germline CDR1 reads SNHLY; CDR2 reads FYNNEI. The ends lost 6 bases at V and 3 bases at J; junction bases unmatched: 10. The CDR3 extends over 15 amino acids. In nucleotides, the CDR3 is TGTGCCAGCAGCGAGGGTGGCGGGGGGAACTACGAGCAGTACTTC. It is translated as CASSEGGGGNYEQYF.

This clone was seen a single time. V is TRBV7-8 and J is TRBJ1-1; 7 nucleotides agree with TRBD1. The CDR3 extends over 16 amino acids. Looked up from germline, CDR1 is SGHVS and CDR2 is FQNEAQ. Trimming removed 3 bases from V and 7 bases from J; junction bases left unmatched: 14. The CDR3 loop is CASSFRDRVQSVEAFF. The CDR3 nucleotides are TGTGCCAGCAGCTTCCGGGACAGAGTTCAGAGCGTTGAAGCTTTCTTT.